The 9 T cell receptor beta chains given below trace back to one sample, sequenced in a study of monozygotic twins with inflammatory bowel disease. TCRdb reanalyzed the 5' RACE reads, giving one entry per CDR3 protein sequence and no DNA. The sample has fewer than 550,000 distinct CDR3 sequences. Sequenced sample: blood. These receptors all stem from a human donor with ulcerative colitis or Crohn's disease, or a healthy co-twin of an affected twin (not recorded which).

J is TRBJ2-3 and V is TRBV14; TCRdb's D call of TRBD1 is untestable without DNA. This CDR3 is built from 14 residues. Germline CDR1 and CDR2: SGHDN and FVKESK. The CDR3 region is CASSQRHPGDTQYF. Supplemented by reference TRBV14 and TRBJ2-3, the full variable domain reads EAGVTQFPSHSVIEKGQTVTLRCDPISGHDNLYWYRRVMGKEIKFLLHFVKESKQDESGMPNNRFLAERTGGTYSTLKVQPAELEDSGVYFCASSQRHPGDTQYFGPGTRLTVL.

The chain employs TRBV20-1 and TRBJ2-1. CDR3 size: 11 residues. Germline CDR1 reads DFQATT; CDR2 reads SNEGSKA (reference sequence). CDR3 amino acids: CSALWGNEQFF.

The gene calls are TRBV7-2 and TRBJ2-3; TCRdb reports TRBD1, a call that lacks DNA to check it against. CDR1 and CDR2 (germline): SGHTA, FQGNSA. The CDR3 contains 14 residues. The CDR3 here is CASSRAGRGDTQYF. Filled out from reference TRBV7-2 and TRBJ2-3, the complete variable domain reads GAGVSQSPSNKVTEKGKDVELRCDPISGHTALYWYRQSLGQGLEFLIYFQGNSAPDKSGLPSDRFSAERTGGSVSTLTIQRTQQEDSAVYLCASSRAGRGDTQYFGPGTRLTVL.

The gene calls are TRBV7-9 and TRBJ2-1; there is no DNA to check the TCRdb D call of TRBD2. The CDR3 spans 15 residues. CDR1 is SEHNR and CDR2 is FQNEAQ in the germline V gene (reference sequence). The CDR3 loop is CASSFGEGSYNEQFF.

This chain uses TRBV28 with TRBJ2-1; without DNA, the TCRdb call of TRBD1 cannot be checked. This CDR3 has 12 amino acids. CDR1 and CDR2 from the germline V gene are MDHEN and SYDVKM. The CDR3 spells CASSLPRGPQFF.

This chain joins TRBV5-1 and TRBJ2-2; as DNA is missing, the TRBD2 call by TCRdb cannot be tested. CDR1 SGHRS and CDR2 YFSETQ come from the germline V gene. The CDR3 is 16 residues long. The chain's CDR3 is CASSLEAGANTGELFF.

This chain links TRBV7-3 with TRBJ1-1; TCRdb's D call of TRBD1 is untestable without DNA. The CDR3 covers 13 residues. The germline gives CDR1 SGHTA, CDR2 FQGTGA. This chain's CDR3 is CASSFQGAGEAFF.

The chain combines TRBV10-3 with TRBJ2-1; without DNA, the TCRdb call of TRBD1 cannot be checked. The CDR3 is 15 residues long. Germline CDR1 and CDR2: ENHRY and SYGVKD. The CDR3 sequence is CAIRGQGGEYNEQFF.

The V and J genes are TRBV5-4 and TRBJ2-2; no DNA is available, so the TRBD1 call from TCRdb remains unchecked. In germline, CDR1 is SGHNT, CDR2 YYREEE (reference sequence). The CDR3 is 16 residues long. CDR3: CASSSPGQPNTGELFF.